These 18 T cell receptor beta chains originate from one sample sequenced in a study of shared clonotypes between healthy human individuals (dated by TCRdb to the early 2020s). Libraries were constructed by the immunoSEQ multiplex PCR assay. TCRdb provides this immuneACCESS table in a form limited to in-frame rearrangements. Some clones are lacking; in checked studies, under half of them reflect an unresolved V gene, and why the rest are absent is not known. Counted in this sample were around 370,000 clones; 95% to 97% of them appeared once. 0.25% to 0.35% of the sample belongs to the ten largest clones. Sequenced: memory CD8+ T cells sorted from blood. What the cell subset or site label conveys for this sample: CD45RO+ cells pooled with CCR7-negative TemRA cells. The receptors were gathered from a man aged 25 to 40 in good health.

The chain combines TRBV25-1 with TRBJ1-3, with no clear D. Trimming stripped 4 bases from V and 0 bases from J, with 16 bases between. Germline loops: CDR1 MGHDK, CDR2 SYGVNS. The CDR3 loop spans 17 amino acids. CDR3 protein: CASSALGGRTSGNTIYF. As DNA, the CDR3 is TGTGCCAGCAGTGCCCTGGGCGGGCGGACCTCTGGAAACACCATATATTTT.

This chain connects TRBV19 to TRBJ1-5; tentative D call: TRBD1 (5 bases). Germline V lookup: CDR1 LNHDA, CDR2 SQIVND (reference sequence). Deletions cut 3 bases from V and 4 bases from J, with 16 bases between. The CDR3 has 16 amino acids. CDR3: CASSIRGDPPNQPQHF. CDR3 sequence (DNA): TGTGCCAGTAGTATCCGGGGGGACCCTCCTAATCAGCCCCAGCATTTT.

V is TRBV5-1 and J is TRBJ2-2; 10 bases agree with TRBD1. CDR1 SGHRS and CDR2 YFSETQ come from the germline V gene. This CDR3 is built from 16 residues. J was trimmed by 4 bases and V by 3 bases; bases with no gene match: 6. The CDR3 DNA is TGCGCCAGCAGCTCCAGGACAGGGGGTAGCACCGGGGAGCTGTTTTTT. Its protein product is CASSSRTGGSTGELFF.

The chain couples TRBV19 to TRBJ2-5, with 13 bases fitting TRBD2. CDR1 LNHDA and CDR2 SQIVND come from the germline V gene (reference sequence). J lost 5 bases, V lost 6 bases, and 6 bases had no gene match. This CDR3 is 15 amino acids long. The CDR3 reads CASSPTSGRFETQYF. The DNA for the CDR3 is TGTGCCAGTAGCCCGACTAGCGGGAGGTTCGAGACCCAGTACTTC. Combining the CDR3 with reference TRBV19 and TRBJ2-5 gives the whole variable domain DGGITQSPKYLFRKEGQNVTLSCEQNLNHDAMYWYRQDPGQGLRLIYYSQIVNDFQKGDIAEGYSVSREKKESFPLTVTSAQKNPTAFYLCASSPTSGRFETQYFGPGTRLLVL.

J is TRBJ1-2 and V is TRBV28; 7 positions match TRBD1. V dropped 1 base and J dropped 7; count of bases not matched to a gene: 3. CDR1 MDHEN and CDR2 SYDVKM come from the germline V gene. The CDR3 runs to 13 residues. CDR3 bases: TGTGCCAGCAGTTTATCCGGGACAGTTGGCTACACCTTC. This sequence encodes CASSLSGTVGYTF.

This chain joins TRBV7-2 and TRBJ1-4; the D is unclear. The germline V gene has CDR1 SGHTA and CDR2 FQGNSA. The V end lost 1 base, the J end lost 8 bases, and 5 bases lay between the germline ends. CDR3 length equals 12 residues. This CDR3 is CASSLGGEKLFF. In nucleotides, the CDR3 is TGTGCCAGCAGCTTAGGCGGGGAAAAACTGTTTTTT.

This chain links TRBV28 with TRBJ1-5; possible D gene TRBD1, 5 bases. In germline, CDR1 is MDHEN, CDR2 SYDVKM. Trimming left V 0 bases short and J 3 bases short, with 6 bases between. This CDR3 comprises 14 residues. For the CDR3, the DNA is TGTGCCAGCAGTTTATGGACAGACAATCAGCCCCAGCATTTT. Its protein product is CASSLWTDNQPQHF.

The rearrangement uses TRBV6-6 and TRBJ2-2; D is perhaps TRBD2 (5 bases). Trimming left V 7 bases short and J 6 bases short, with 12 bases between. The CDR3 totals 13 residues. Germline V CDR1 and CDR2: MNHNY, SVGAGI (reference sequence). CDR3 in DNA: TGTGCCAGCACCTACCTACTAGCCGGGGAGCTGTTTTTT. It is translated as CASTYLLAGELFF.

This clone came up a few times. This chain joins TRBV10-3 and TRBJ1-5; 7 nucleotides line up with TRBD1. V lost 8 bases to trimming and J lost 2 bases; unmatched junction nucleotides: 3. The CDR3 contains 13 residues. Germline loops: CDR1 ENHRY, CDR2 SYGVKD. The DNA for the CDR3 is TGTGCCATCCAAGGACAGGGCAATCAGCCCCAGCATTTT. This encodes CAIQGQGNQPQHF.

The chain combines TRBV28 with TRBJ2-1; 12 nucleotides line up with TRBD2. V dropped 5 bases and J dropped 8; count of bases not matched to a gene: 10. CDR3 length: 16 amino acids. Germline CDR1 and CDR2: MDHEN and SYDVKM. The CDR3 DNA reads TGTGCCAGCAGTACCACCGGGACTAGCGGGCGGTATGAGCAGTTCTTC. Translation gives CASSTTGTSGRYEQFF.

The gene calls are TRBV9 and TRBJ2-2, with 8 bases fitting TRBD2. Germline trimming cut 4 bases from V and 2 bases from J; bases unmatched to any gene: 10. CDR3 length equals 17 residues. Germline assignment: CDR1 SGDLS and CDR2 YYNGEE. The CDR3 DNA sequence: TGTGCCAGCAGCCCCCCCTGGGCGGGAGGCAACACCGGGGAGCTGTTTTTT. Encoded protein: CASSPPWAGGNTGELFF.

CDR3 sequence reads: CASSQDRTSGYNEQFF. The CDR3 DNA reads TGTGCCAGCAGCCAAGATAGGACTAGCGGCTACAATGAGCAGTTCTTC. V usage is TRBV4-2 and J usage is TRBJ2-1; 10 nucleotides agree with TRBD2. With V trimmed by 0 bases and J by 3 bases, 2 bases remained unmatched. CDR1 is LGHNA, CDR2 YNFKEQ, per germline. The CDR3 runs 16 residues.

This chain connects TRBV2 to TRBJ2-3; 7 bases are a match to TRBD1. V dropped 4 bases and J dropped 6; count of bases not matched to a gene: 7. The CDR3 consists of 14 residues. Germline CDR1 SNHLY, CDR2 FYNNEI. The DNA of the CDR3 is TGTGCCAGCAGTGTGATCAGGGGGAAGGATACGCAGTATTTT. Protein product: CASSVIRGKDTQYF.

This chain links TRBV18 with TRBJ2-1; possibly TRBD1 or TRBD2 for D (6 bases each). This CDR3 spans 15 amino acids. Germline V gene data show CDR1 as KGHSH and CDR2 as LQKENI. Trimming removed 4 bases from V and 0 bases from J, with 10 bases in between. The DNA of the CDR3 is TGTGCCAGCTCACGGGGGGCTAGCTCCTACAATGAGCAGTTCTTC. Translated, it gives CASSRGASSYNEQFF.

Only one count was recorded for this clone. The V call is TRBV6-1, the J call TRBJ1-2; unclear D gene. The CDR3 has 13 residues. Germline lookup yields CDR1 MNHNS and CDR2 SASEGT. V lost 3 bases, J lost 9 bases, and 14 bases lay in between. CDR3 DNA: TGTGCCAGCAGTGATACCCCGGTACTGAGCTACACCTTC. It specifies CASSDTPVLSYTF.

The chain couples TRBV10-3 to TRBJ2-1; TRBD2 might be the D (5 bases). The length of the CDR3 is 15 residues. Germline lookup yields CDR1 ENHRY and CDR2 SYGVKD. The V end lost 3 bases, the J end lost 5 bases, and 14 bases lay between the germline ends. Here the CDR3 reads CAISDRGRVHNEQFF. The CDR3 DNA is TGTGCCATCAGTGATCGTGGGAGAGTCCACAATGAGCAGTTCTTC.

This chain joins TRBV7-9 and TRBJ2-1; D unresolved. This CDR3 has 14 amino acids. CDR1 is SEHNR, CDR2 FQNEAQ, per germline (reference sequence). V was pared by 1 base and J by 0 bases, with 4 bases between. CDR3 region: CASSLEHSYNEQFF. In DNA, the CDR3 is TGTGCCAGCAGCTTAGAACACTCCTACAATGAGCAGTTCTTC. Complete variable domain (other parts from reference TRBV7-9 and TRBJ2-1): DTGVSQNPRHKITKRGQNVTFRCDPISEHNRLYWYRQTLGQGPEFLTYFQNEAQLEKSRLLSDRFSAERPKGSFSTLEIQRTEQGDSAMYLCASSLEHSYNEQFFGPGTRLTVL.

This clone has only one observation. The chain has TRBV5-5 and TRBJ2-7; D uncertain. Trimming stripped 5 bases from V and 0 bases from J, with 9 bases between. Germline loops: CDR1 SGHKS, CDR2 YYEKEE (reference sequence). CDR3 size: 13 residues. CDR3 loop: CASSKDPSYEQYF. Here the CDR3 DNA reads TGTGCCAGCAGTAAGGACCCCTCCTACGAGCAGTACTTC.